These T cell receptor beta chains were read from a single sample in a study of Ad26.COV2.S vaccination and SARS-CoV-2 variants. Data came from immunoSEQ multiplex PCR; TCRdb stores just in-frame clones and leaves some out. The sample has approximately 300,000 clones, around 81% seen once. The sample here was peripheral blood, taken in a trial of Ad26.COV2.S vaccine versus placebo. These TCRs come from a person aged 18-60 years who received the Ad26.COV2.S COVID-19 vaccine or a placebo. Each CDR3 is given with its conserved first and last residue. The D gene is left open where the match is weak. Size is omitted from some rows. Given values are once, few, many or a class for expanded clones.

V	size	J	D	CDR3	DNA
TRBV9	.	TRBJ1-1	.	CASSVGAGITTVNTEAFF	TGTGCCAGCAGCGTAGGGGCAGGGATAACCACTGTGAACACTGAAGCTTTCTTT
TRBV4-1	.	TRBJ2-7	.	CASSPALAGMGEQYF	TGCGCCAGCAGCCCAGCGCTCGCCGGGATGGGGGAGCAGTACTTC
TRBV18	once	TRBJ1-1	.	CASSRNRQRNTEAFF	TGTGCCAGCTCACGTAATAGACAGAGGAACACTGAAGCTTTCTTT
TRBV20-1	.	TRBJ2-7	TRBD2	CSASSSGIYEQYF	TGCAGTGCTAGTTCTAGCGGGATTTACGAGCAGTACTTC
TRBV29-1	few	TRBJ1-2	TRBD1	CSVSDRGNYGYTF	TGCAGCGTTTCGGACAGGGGCAACTATGGCTACACCTTC
TRBV4-1	.	TRBJ2-7	.	CASSQVSAEAYEQYF	TGCGCCAGCAGCCAAGTTTCCGCGGAGGCCTACGAGCAGTACTTC
TRBV5-4	.	TRBJ2-2	TRBD1	CASTGGGQGARSGELFF	TGTGCCAGCACAGGAGGAGGGCAGGGGGCGAGGAGCGGGGAGCTGTTTTTT
TRBV4-1	.	TRBJ1-1	.	CASSQERNTEAFF	TGCGCCAGCAGCCAAGAGCGCAACACTGAAGCTTTCTTT
TRBV5-1	.	TRBJ1-3	.	CASSSQVGTHSGNTIYF	TGCGCCAGCAGCTCTCAGGTTGGGACCCACTCTGGAAACACCATATATTTT
TRBV10-3	.	TRBJ2-2	.	CAISDKLGTGELFF	TGTGCCATCAGTGATAAGCTTGGAACCGGGGAGCTGTTTTTT
TRBV5-1	.	TRBJ2-7	TRBD1	CASSTTQGVHEQYF	TGCGCCAGCAGCACAACCCAGGGGGTCCACGAGCAGTACTTC
TRBV21-1	.	TRBJ2-1	.	CASLRGRGASPYNEQFF	TGTGCCAGCCTCAGAGGGCGAGGGGCCTCACCTTACAATGAGCAGTTCTTC
TRBV7-9	.	TRBJ1-3	TRBD1	CASSSRGGAGNTIYF	TGTGCCAGCTCCTCCAGGGGGGGGGCTGGAAACACCATATATTTT
TRBV12-5	.	TRBJ2-7	.	CASQVGRGSYEQYF	TGTGCTAGCCAGGTAGGGCGGGGCTCCTACGAGCAGTACTTC
TRBV7-3	.	TRBJ2-5	.	CASSLRVAETQYF	TGTGCCAGCAGCTTAAGAGTCGCGGAGACCCAGTACTTC
TRBV5-6	.	TRBJ2-7	.	CASSHPGEQYF	TGTGCCAGCAGCCACCCTGGCGAGCAGTACTTC
TRBV2	.	TRBJ1-2	.	CASSEGVLVGYTF	TGTGCCAGCAGTGAAGGGGTGTTGGTAGGCTACACCTTC